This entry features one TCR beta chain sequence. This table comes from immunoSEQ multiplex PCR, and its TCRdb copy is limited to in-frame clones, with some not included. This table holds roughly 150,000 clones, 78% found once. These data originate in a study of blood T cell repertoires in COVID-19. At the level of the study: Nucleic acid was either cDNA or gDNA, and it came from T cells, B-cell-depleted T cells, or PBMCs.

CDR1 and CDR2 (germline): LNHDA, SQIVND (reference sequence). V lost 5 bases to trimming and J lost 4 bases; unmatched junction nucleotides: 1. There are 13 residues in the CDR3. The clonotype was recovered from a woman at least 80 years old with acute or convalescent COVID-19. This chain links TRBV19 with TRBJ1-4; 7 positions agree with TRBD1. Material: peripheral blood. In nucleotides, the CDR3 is TGTGCCAGTAGTCAGGGGGGTAATGAAAAACTGTTTTTT. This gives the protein CASSQGGNEKLFF.